What follows are 5 T cell receptor beta chains derived from one specimen sequenced in a study of blood T cells in healthy people across ages. Combining a sample-barcoded 5' primer with a J-beta primer mix, a second PCR ran for 7 to 11 cycles. TCRdb processed the 5' RACE reads anew with MiXCR; each CDR3 protein has one entry. The data contain 700,000 to 950,000 distinct CDR3 sequences, 55% to 75% of them singletons. Sequenced: blood. The receptors come from a man under 40 in good health.

CDR3 protein: CASSATSGRMWNEQFF. The CDR3 coding sequence is TGTGCCAGCAGTGCCACAAGCGGGAGAATGTGGAATGAGCAGTTCTTC. The rearrangement links TRBV27 to TRBJ2-1; TRBD2 matches 8 bases. The germline gives CDR1 MNHEY, CDR2 SMNVEV (reference sequence). This CDR3 comprises 16 residues. Trimming removed 5 bases from V and 7 bases from J; junction bases left unmatched: 13.

This clonotype was seen a few times. The rearrangement uses TRBV20-1 and TRBJ1-2; D is unresolved. V lost 2 bases and J 4 bases, leaving 11 bases between the germline ends. Germline CDR1 reads DFQATT; CDR2 reads SNEGSKA (reference sequence). This CDR3 region has 13 residues. The chain's CDR3 is CSARPIPGYGYTF. The CDR3 DNA reads as TGCAGTGCTAGACCTATCCCCGGCTATGGCTACACCTTC.

This chain connects TRBV9 to TRBJ2-6, with D unresolved. Per germline, CDR1 SGDLS and CDR2 YYNGEE. This CDR3 has 15 residues. Trimming took 6 bases from V and 0 from J, leaving 10 bases between them. CDR3 DNA: TGTGCCAGCACCAACAGCCACTCTGGGGCCAACGTCCTGACTTTC. Residues: CASTNSHSGANVLTF.

The rearrangement uses TRBV10-3 and TRBJ2-3, with D perhaps matching TRBD1 or TRBD2 (5 bases each). Germline V gene data show CDR1 as ENHRY and CDR2 as SYGVKD. This CDR3 contains 13 residues. V lost 4 bases and J lost 1, with 6 bases in between. CDR3 protein: CAISGGGTDTQYF. The CDR3 bases are TGTGCCATCAGTGGAGGGGGCACAGATACGCAGTATTTT.

The sample holds a few counts of this clonotype. The chain is built from TRBV5-1 and TRBJ2-1; unclear D gene. CDR1 and CDR2 from the germline V gene are SGHRS and YFSETQ. With 0 bases removed from V and 9 bases from J, the gap between germline ends came to 16 bases. This CDR3 contains 15 residues. The CDR3 is CASSLGEATVGEQFF. The CDR3 region has the DNA TGCGCCAGCAGCTTGGGAGAGGCAACGGTGGGTGAGCAGTTCTTC.